Sequencing of this T cell receptor (beta chain) was carried out in a study of monozygotic twins with inflammatory bowel disease. CDR3 length: 13 amino acids. Germline V gives CDR1 DFQATT, CDR2 SNEGSKA (reference sequence). TCRdb re-called the 5' RACE reads and gives one entry per CDR3 protein, without DNA. Reported are fewer than 450,000 distinct CDR3 sequences; the ten largest clones contain approximately 2.4%. This sequence joins TRBV20-1 and TRBJ1-4. Sequencing used blood. The origin of this receptor is a human donor with ulcerative colitis or Crohn's disease, or a healthy co-twin of an affected twin (not recorded which). CDR3: CSPRVRAREKLFF.